These 15 T cell receptor beta chains share one sample of origin, sequenced in a study of early T cells in non-severe SARS-CoV-2 infection. TCRdb called the 5' RACE reads again in MiXCR, with one record for every CDR3 protein. The table has approximately 30,000 distinct CDR3 sequences, roughly 5% seen once. Sample: whole blood. Receptors were obtained from an adult who was a healthcare worker with PCR-confirmed SARS-CoV-2 infection or an uninfected control (not recorded which).

This clonotype came up many times. The rearrangement uses TRBV14 and TRBJ2-7; 8 bases agree with TRBD2. The germline V gene encodes CDR1 SGHDN and CDR2 FVKESK. The CDR3 length is 14 residues. Trimming at V came to 9 bases and at J to 2 bases, leaving 9 bases not matched to a gene. Here the CDR3 DNA reads TGTGCCAGTCGCTATAGCGGGACCGCCTACGAGCAGTACTTC. Protein: CASRYSGTAYEQYF.

This clonotype was recorded many times. This chain links TRBV18 with TRBJ2-5; D is undetermined. Germline-derived CDR1 and CDR2 are KGHSH and LQKENI. CDR3 length: 11 residues. V was shortened by 5 bases and J by 5 bases, with 6 bases between the two germline ends. CDR3 in amino acids: CASSNDETQYF. CDR3 DNA: TGTGCCAGCTCAAACGACGAGACCCAGTACTTC.

This clonotype was seen repeatedly, ten times or more. The chain is built from TRBV5-1 and TRBJ2-7; D might be TRBD1 or TRBD2, each matching 5 bases. There are 15 residues in the CDR3. CDR1 and CDR2 from the germline V gene are SGHRS and YFSETQ. With 1 base removed from V and 7 bases from J, the gap between germline ends came to 18 bases. The CDR3 bases are TGCGCCAGCAGCTTGTTTCAGGGAGCCTCGGGTGAGCAGTACTTC. It codes for CASSLFQGASGEQYF.

Many counts were recorded for this clonotype. This sequence joins TRBV7-9 and TRBJ1-5, with D possibly matching TRBD1 (5 bases). Germline lookup yields CDR1 SEHNR and CDR2 FQNEAQ (reference sequence). Trimming took 5 bases from V and 7 from J, leaving 9 bases between them. The CDR3 length is 12 residues. As DNA, the CDR3 is TGTGCCAGCAGCGTCGGGGGACAGCCCCAGCATTTT. Its translation is CASSVGGQPQHF.

In this sample, this clonotype turned up a few times. The V and J genes are TRBV20-1 and TRBJ2-7, with 8 bases lining up with TRBD2. J lost 7 bases, V lost 3 bases, and 8 bases had no gene match. CDR3 size: 13 residues. CDR1 is DFQATT and CDR2 is SNEGSKA in the germline V gene (reference sequence). CDR3 amino acids: CSASMAGGGEQYF. The CDR3 DNA sequence: TGCAGTGCTAGTATGGCGGGAGGTGGTGAGCAGTACTTC.

This clonotype was recorded at least ten times. The chain combines TRBV29-1 with TRBJ1-2, with 7 positions matching TRBD1. CDR1 is SQVTM, CDR2 ANQGSEA, per germline. The CDR3 extends over 12 amino acids. V dropped 3 bases and J dropped 3; count of bases not matched to a gene: 1. The CDR3 protein is CSVDQGDYGYTF. The DNA for the CDR3 is TGCAGCGTTGATCAGGGGGACTATGGCTACACCTTC.

The rearrangement links TRBV5-1 to TRBJ1-4; TRBD1 matches at 8 bases. The CDR3 consists of 16 residues. Per germline, CDR1 SGHRS and CDR2 YFSETQ. Trimming cost V 0 bases and J 10 bases; bases outside gene matches: 11. DNA of the CDR3: TGCGCCAGCAGCTTGGGCCGAGGGACAGGAACGGGAAAACTGTTTTTT. Residues: CASSLGRGTGTGKLFF.

This clonotype has a count of ten or more. This chain links TRBV20-1 with TRBJ2-3; D unresolved. The germline V gene has CDR1 DFQATT and CDR2 SNEGSKA (reference sequence). The CDR3 runs to 13 residues. Trimming took 2 bases from V and 4 from J, leaving 10 bases between them. The CDR3 loop is CSARLPSADTQYF. The DNA for the CDR3 is TGCAGTGCTAGACTACCCTCGGCAGATACGCAGTATTTT.

In its sample, this clonotype was seen many times. V and J are TRBV3-1 and TRBJ2-5; no definite D call. Germline V gene data show CDR1 as LGHDT and CDR2 as YNNKEL (reference sequence). V was shortened by 2 bases and J by 1 base, with 8 bases between the two germline ends. The CDR3 is made up of 14 amino acids. CDR3 amino acids: CASSQLGSQETQYF. The CDR3 DNA sequence: TGTGCCAGCAGCCAACTGGGGTCCCAAGAGACCCAGTACTTC.

This clonotype was seen repeatedly, ten times or more. The chain links TRBV3-1 to TRBJ1-1, with D perhaps TRBD1 (5 bases). CDR1 and CDR2 (germline): LGHDT, YNNKEL (reference sequence). Trimming stripped 4 bases from V and 0 bases from J, with 9 bases between. The CDR3 length is 14 residues. The CDR3 loop is CASSRGNMNTEAFF. The CDR3 nucleotides read TGTGCCAGCAGCCGGGGCAACATGAACACTGAAGCTTTCTTT.

This clonotype was picked up many times. The CDR3 DNA reads TGCAGTGCCCCTACTAGCGGGAGGGCTCCGGATACGCAGTATTTT. Translated, it gives CSAPTSGRAPDTQYF. This rearrangement joins TRBV20-1 to TRBJ2-3, with 13 bases aligning to TRBD2. Germline V gene lookup returns CDR1 DFQATT and CDR2 SNEGSKA (reference sequence). V shed 6 bases and J 6 bases; nucleotides not matched to a gene: 9. The CDR3 has 15 residues.

This clonotype was seen many times. The J gene is TRBJ1-5, the V gene TRBV27; 8 nucleotides line up with TRBD1. CDR1 is MNHEY, CDR2 SMNVEV, per germline (reference sequence). The CDR3 consists of 15 residues. Trimming took 4 bases from V and 3 from J; bases not matched to a gene: 5. CDR3 bases: TGTGCCAGCAGTTCGACAGGGGCCCCCAATCAGCCCCAGCATTTT. Translated, it gives CASSSTGAPNQPQHF.

This clonotype was counted at least ten times. This chain connects TRBV10-1 to TRBJ2-4, with no clear D. The CDR3 consists of 12 residues. Looked up from germline, CDR1 is WNHNN and CDR2 is SYGVQD (reference sequence). Deletions cut 1 base from V and 15 bases from J, with 13 bases between. The CDR3 is CASSEFHRPRYF. The CDR3 DNA sequence: TGCGCCAGCAGTGAGTTTCACCGTCCCCGGTACTTC.

This clonotype was detected only a few times. The chain joins TRBV5-1 to TRBJ2-3; 7 nucleotides match TRBD2. This CDR3 region has 14 residues. The junction had 6 bases not matched to a gene; V was cut back by 4 bases and J by 4 bases. Germline CDR1 reads SGHRS; CDR2 reads YFSETQ. CDR3 sequence: CASSPQGGADTQYF. The CDR3 region has the DNA TGCGCCAGCAGCCCGCAGGGAGGGGCAGATACGCAGTATTTT.

This clonotype was counted ten times or more. The V call is TRBV28, the J call TRBJ1-5, with unresolved D. CDR3 length: 11 residues. Germline V gene lookup returns CDR1 MDHEN and CDR2 SYDVKM. With 6 bases removed from V and 4 bases from J, the gap between germline ends came to 4 bases. This CDR3 is CASSPNQPQHF. The CDR3 region has the DNA TGTGCCAGCAGCCCAAATCAGCCCCAGCATTTT. Full variable domain (missing parts from reference TRBV28 and TRBJ1-5): DVKVTQSSRYLVKRTGEKVFLECVQDMDHENMFWYRQDPGLGLRLIYFSYDVKMKEKGDIPEGYSVSREKKERFSLILESASTNQTSMYLCASSPNQPQHFGDGTRLSIL.